These 30 T cell receptor beta chains were sequenced from one sample in a study of shared clonotypes between healthy human individuals. Positive CCR7 selection of CD45RO-negative cells yielded the naive CD8 cells, and terminally differentiated effector memory CD45RA+ cells were excluded. The table came from immunoSEQ multiplex PCR; TCRdb's copy has only in-frame clones and leaves some out. The repertoire holds more than 2 million clones, roughly 94% seen once, with roughly 1% in the top ten. Source material: naive CD8+ T cells sorted from blood. The source of these receptors is a man between 18 and 35 years old in good health.

The chain joins TRBV7-8 to TRBJ2-3; D possibly uses TRBD1 or TRBD2 (6 bases each). CDR1 is SGHVS and CDR2 is FQNEAQ in the germline V gene. V gave up 7 bases and J gave up 6 bases, with 23 bases separating them. This CDR3 is 16 amino acids long. CDR3 nucleotide sequence: TGTGCCAGCACCAACCCAGGAGGGGCAGGGGCGGATACGCAGTATTTT. Its translation: CASTNPGGAGADTQYF.

The chain couples TRBV5-1 to TRBJ2-2; D is perhaps TRBD2 (6 bases). CDR3 length: 17 residues. V lost 0 bases, J lost 2 bases, and 14 bases lay in between. Germline loops: CDR1 SGHRS, CDR2 YFSETQ. CDR3 bases: TGCGCCAGCAGCTTGGTCTCGGCGGGGCCTAACACCGGGGAGCTGTTTTTT. It codes for CASSLVSAGPNTGELFF.

In this sample, this clone turned up once. The rearrangement joins TRBV21-1 to TRBJ1-1. TRBV21-1 is marked as a pseudogene. This CDR3 is built from 18 residues. The CDR3 DNA follows: TGTGCCAGCAGCAAAGCCCTCGGGGGAAGTCGGCCGTACACTGAAGCTTTCTTT. This gives the protein CASSKALGGSRPYTEAFF.

This clone is a singleton in its sample. The chain uses TRBV19 and TRBJ2-7; 10 positions agree with TRBD2. CDR1 and CDR2 from the germline V gene are LNHDA and SQIVND (reference sequence). J lost 5 bases, V lost 3 bases, and 4 bases had no gene match. This CDR3 region has 14 residues. The CDR3 coding sequence is TGTGCCAGTAGTATCGTCGGGACTAGCGACGAGCAGTACTTC. Translated, it gives CASSIVGTSDEQYF. Full variable domain (outside the CDR3, taken from reference TRBV19 and TRBJ2-7): DGGITQSPKYLFRKEGQNVTLSCEQNLNHDAMYWYRQDPGQGLRLIYYSQIVNDFQKGDIAEGYSVSREKKESFPLTVTSAQKNPTAFYLCASSIVGTSDEQYFGPGTRLTVT.

This chain joins TRBV9 and TRBJ2-7, with D perhaps matching TRBD1 (6 bases). V was shortened by 0 bases and J by 6 bases, with 13 bases between the two germline ends. The CDR3 spans 14 residues. The germline gives CDR1 SGDLS, CDR2 YYNGEE. This chain's CDR3 is CASSVGGGSSEQYF. The CDR3 DNA sequence: TGTGCCAGCAGCGTAGGTGGGGGCAGTAGCGAGCAGTACTTC.

The J gene is TRBJ1-1, the V gene TRBV27; D is uncertain. This CDR3 comprises 13 residues. Trimming took 5 bases from V and 8 from J, leaving 15 bases between them. Looked up from germline, CDR1 is MNHEY and CDR2 is SMNVEV (reference sequence). In DNA, the CDR3 is TGTGCCAGCAGTGTCCCGAACAGCCTAGAAGCTTTCTTT. Its protein is CASSVPNSLEAFF.

The rearrangement joins TRBV28 to TRBJ2-5; no firm D call. V lost 3 bases and J lost 0, with 8 bases in between. This CDR3 spans 14 amino acids. Germline CDR1 is MDHEN and CDR2 is SYDVKM. DNA of the CDR3: TGTGCCAGCAGTTTTGACAAGTACCAAGAGACCCAGTACTTC. Its translation: CASSFDKYQETQYF.

The chain combines TRBV7-2 with TRBJ2-1; D might be TRBD2 (6 bases). This CDR3 has 15 amino acids. Trimming removed 5 bases at V and 8 bases at J, with 19 bases between. From germline, CDR1 is SGHTA and CDR2 FQGNSA. The DNA of the CDR3 is TGTGCCAGCAGCCTGGGGGATACCACGGGGGATGAGCAGTTCTTC. Protein: CASSLGDTTGDEQFF. Based on the CDR3 plus reference TRBV7-2 and TRBJ2-1, the full variable domain is GAGVSQSPSNKVTEKGKDVELRCDPISGHTALYWYRQSLGQGLEFLIYFQGNSAPDKSGLPSDRFSAERTGGSVSTLTIQRTQQEDSAVYLCASSLGDTTGDEQFFGPGTRLTVL.

This rearrangement joins TRBV27 to TRBJ2-7; no definite D call. The V end lost 8 bases, the J end lost 2 bases, and 13 bases lay between the germline ends. The length of the CDR3 is 13 residues. Germline V gene lookup returns CDR1 MNHEY and CDR2 SMNVEV (reference sequence). For the CDR3, the DNA is TGTGCCAGCCGATGGACCGGAACCTACGAGCAGTACTTC. Its translation is CASRWTGTYEQYF.

The V call is TRBV2, the J call TRBJ1-6; TRBD1 is a possible D gene (5 bases). V was shortened by 6 bases and J by 9 bases, with 12 bases between the two germline ends. This CDR3 has 13 residues. Germline V gene data show CDR1 as SNHLY and CDR2 as FYNNEI. The DNA of the CDR3 is TGTGCCAGCAGCGACAGTAGTCGTTCACCCCTCCACTTT. Encoded protein: CASSDSSRSPLHF.

The chain employs TRBV7-9 and TRBJ2-1; 8 bases fit TRBD1. Losses at the gene ends were 5 bases for V and 5 bases for J; bases not matched to a gene: 8. CDR1 and CDR2 (germline): SEHNR, FQNEAQ (reference sequence). The CDR3 has 15 residues. In DNA form, the CDR3 reads TGTGCCAGCAGCCGACAGGGGAGTGTAGACAATGAGCAGTTCTTC. As protein: CASSRQGSVDNEQFF.

V is TRBV27 and J is TRBJ1-2; D call uncertain. Trimming left V 5 bases short and J 2 bases short, with 12 bases between. The CDR3 contains 14 residues. Germline V gives CDR1 MNHEY, CDR2 SMNVEV (reference sequence). CDR3 residues: CASSMDSWNYGYTF. The CDR3 DNA sequence: TGTGCCAGCAGTATGGACTCTTGGAACTATGGCTACACCTTC.

The V call is TRBV6-4, the J call TRBJ2-1; no clear D. Trimming shortened V by 5 bases and J by 2 bases, and 7 bases separated the two germline ends. The germline CDR1 and CDR2 sequences are MRHNA and SNTAGT. This CDR3 contains 13 residues. CDR3 in amino acids: CASSPTPYNEQFF. The CDR3 DNA is TGTGCCAGCAGTCCGACACCCTACAATGAGCAGTTCTTC.

This clone was recorded a few times. This chain uses TRBV28 with TRBJ1-6, with 7 positions matching TRBD1. The germline CDR1 and CDR2 sequences are MDHEN and SYDVKM. The ends lost 3 bases at V and 9 bases at J; junction bases unmatched: 2. The CDR3 is made up of 13 amino acids. The CDR3 nucleotides read TGTGCCAGCAGTTTCAGGGGGGGTTCACCCCTCCACTTT. Amino acid sequence: CASSFRGGSPLHF. Full variable domain (remainder filled in from reference TRBV28 and TRBJ1-6): DVKVTQSSRYLVKRTGEKVFLECVQDMDHENMFWYRQDPGLGLRLIYFSYDVKMKEKGDIPEGYSVSREKKERFSLILESASTNQTSMYLCASSFRGGSPLHFGNGTRLTVT.

CDR3 amino acids: CASSQDPDSGNTIYF. The CDR3 DNA sequence: TGCGCCAGCAGCCAAGATCCGGACTCTGGAAACACCATATATTTT. The J gene is TRBJ1-3, the V gene TRBV4-3; D unclear. The CDR3 has 15 amino acids. V was trimmed by 0 bases and J by 0 bases, leaving 6 bases between them. Germline V gene data show CDR1 as LGHNA and CDR2 as YSLEER.

The gene calls are TRBV4-2 and TRBJ2-3, with 10 bases that match TRBD2. The germline V gene has CDR1 LGHNA and CDR2 YNFKEQ. The V and J ends lost 4 bases and 3 bases, in that order; junction bases with no gene match: 1. This CDR3 region has 14 residues. The CDR3 DNA reads as TGTGCCAGCAGCCTGACTAGCGGGACAGATACGCAGTATTTT. Residues: CASSLTSGTDTQYF.

J is TRBJ2-5 and V is TRBV6-5; unclear D gene. This CDR3 region has 13 residues. The V end was cut by 1 base, the J end by 7 bases, with 10 bases between. Germline CDR1 reads MNHEY; CDR2 reads SVGAGI. The CDR3 DNA is TGTGCCAGCAGTTACTACCGAGGCGGGACCCAGTACTTC. Encoded protein: CASSYYRGGTQYF.

This chain uses TRBV6-5 with TRBJ2-3; D remains unclear. Between the trimmed V and J ends, which lost 0 bases and 4 bases, there was a span of 8 bases. The CDR3 has 14 residues. CDR1 is MNHEY, CDR2 SVGAGI, per germline. As DNA, the CDR3 is TGTGCCAGCAGTTACTCGGGCTATCCAGATACGCAGTATTTT. Protein product: CASSYSGYPDTQYF.

The chain has TRBV7-9 and TRBJ2-7, with TRBD1 matching 7 bases. The CDR3 covers 13 residues. The V segment lost 5 bases and the J segment 2 bases; nucleotides outside the gene matches: 3. The germline gives CDR1 SEHNR, CDR2 FQNEAQ (reference sequence). CDR3 residues: CASSHQGAYEQYF. CDR3 nucleotides: TGTGCCAGCAGCCACCAGGGGGCCTACGAGCAGTACTTC.

The gene calls are TRBV5-6 and TRBJ2-7; D gene unclear. The germline gives CDR1 SGHDT, CDR2 YYEEEE. This CDR3 region has 13 residues. The germline V and J ends were trimmed by 4 bases and 5 bases, with 13 bases remaining between them. CDR3: CASSVDGYHEQYF. For the CDR3, the DNA is TGTGCCAGCAGCGTGGACGGTTACCACGAGCAGTACTTC.

This chain uses TRBV13 with TRBJ2-7; TRBD2 might be the D (6 bases). Germline-derived CDR1 and CDR2 are PRHDT and FYEKMQ (reference sequence). Trimming removed 1 base at V and 3 bases at J, with 10 bases between. The CDR3 has 14 amino acids. CDR3 nucleotide sequence: TGTGCCAGCAGCTTAGAAGGGGAGGTCTACGAGCAGTACTTC. Amino acids: CASSLEGEVYEQYF.

The chain uses TRBV28 and TRBJ1-3, with D maybe TRBD1 (6 bases). CDR3 length: 15 amino acids. V dropped 5 bases and J dropped 3 bases, with 14 bases sitting between them. Germline assignment: CDR1 MDHEN and CDR2 SYDVKM. CDR3 DNA sequence: TGTGCCAGCAGTGCCTGGGGGGCGCGTGGAAACACCATATATTTT. Translated, it gives CASSAWGARGNTIYF.

The rearrangement uses TRBV6-6 and TRBJ1-3; TRBD1 aligns across 10 bases. J was trimmed by 4 bases and V by 2 bases; bases with no gene match: 5. The CDR3 consists of 16 residues. Germline loops: CDR1 MNHNY, CDR2 SVGAGI (reference sequence). DNA of the CDR3: TGTGCCAGCAGTTACGCATTGGGACAGGGGGGAAACACCATATATTTT. It specifies CASSYALGQGGNTIYF.

The V gene is TRBV7-2, the J gene TRBJ2-1; the match to TRBD2 covers 14 bases. This CDR3 contains 18 residues. V lost 6 bases, J lost 0 bases, and 7 bases stayed unmatched. Germline V gene lookup returns CDR1 SGHTA and CDR2 FQGNSA. The CDR3 nucleotides are TGTGCCAGCAGTGGGACTAGCGGGGGCCGCAGCTCCTACAATGAGCAGTTCTTC. Amino acid sequence: CASSGTSGGRSSYNEQFF.

The rearrangement joins TRBV29-1 to TRBJ2-3; no clear D. Germline values: CDR1 SQVTM, CDR2 ANQGSEA. This CDR3 has 13 amino acids. The V and J ends lost 6 bases and 2 bases respectively, with 12 bases between them. DNA for the CDR3: TGCAGCGTCCCCGAAGCGTACACAGATACGCAGTATTTT. Its protein is CSVPEAYTDTQYF.

The rearrangement joins TRBV27 to TRBJ1-2, with 7 bases matching TRBD1. CDR1 is MNHEY, CDR2 SMNVEV, per germline (reference sequence). The CDR3 sequence is 15 residues long. V trimming: 2 bases; J trimming: 5 bases; junction bases outside the gene matches: 8. CDR3 bases: TGTGCCAGCAGTTTAAAAGGGGGCGCATTATATGGCTACACCTTC. It encodes CASSLKGGALYGYTF.

This chain joins TRBV6-5 and TRBJ2-2, with D tentatively TRBD2 (6 bases). The CDR3 consists of 15 residues. The V end lost 0 bases, the J end lost 5 bases, and 10 bases lay between the germline ends. Germline V gene sequence: CDR1 MNHEY, CDR2 SVGAGI. The CDR3 DNA sequence: TGTGCCAGCAGTTACTCGGGGGGAACAACCGGGGAGCTGTTTTTT. It is translated as CASSYSGGTTGELFF.

V and J are TRBV6-5 and TRBJ1-1, with D uncertain. Trimming shortened V by 0 bases and J by 3 bases, and 11 bases separated the two germline ends. The CDR3 has 15 amino acids. Germline CDR1 reads MNHEY; CDR2 reads SVGAGI. CDR3 nucleotide sequence: TGTGCCAGCAGTTACTCCGGCGACCCCTACACTGAAGCTTTCTTT. This encodes CASSYSGDPYTEAFF.

This clone was counted a single time. The genes are TRBV28 and TRBJ2-3, with a tentative D call TRBD2 (5 bases). Trimming took off 2 bases at V and 4 bases at J, with 10 bases between the two ends. The CDR3 totals 14 residues. Germline CDR1 and CDR2: MDHEN and SYDVKM. The CDR3 spells CASSLRGWADTQYF. The CDR3 DNA is TGTGCCAGCAGTTTAAGAGGGTGGGCAGATACGCAGTATTTT.

This clone occurred once. The gene calls are TRBV7-8 and TRBJ2-6; D remains ambiguous. This CDR3 has 13 amino acids. Trimming shortened V by 2 bases and J by 2 bases, and 1 base separated the two germline ends. Germline CDR1 and CDR2: SGHVS and FQNEAQ. The CDR3 nucleotides read TGTGCCAGCAGCTTACCTGGGGCCAACGTCCTGACTTTC. Its protein product is CASSLPGANVLTF.